The present T cell receptor beta chain was sequenced within a study of T cells after yellow fever vaccination. Trimming stripped 6 bases from V and 1 base from J, with 15 bases between. Germline V lookup: CDR1 MNHEY, CDR2 SMNVEV (reference sequence). The length of the CDR3 is 16 residues. TCRdb processed the 5' RACE reads anew with MiXCR; each CDR3 protein has one entry. The sample lists some 32,000 distinct CDR3 sequences, less than 8% seen once, with approximately 23% in the top ten. The clonotype comes from a man between 18 and 35 years old who received the YFV17D yellow fever vaccine. The material sequenced was PBMCs, either bulk or a sorted T-cell subset (CD4+, CD8+, memory, or dextramer-sorted; not recorded which), taken on the day of the first yellow fever vaccination. J is TRBJ2-2 and V is TRBV27; D assignment may be TRBD1 or TRBD2 (6 bases each). The CDR3 loop reads CASSGGRTENTGELFF. The CDR3 nucleotides are TGTGCCAGCAGCGGGGGTAGGACAGAGAACACCGGGGAGCTGTTTTTT.